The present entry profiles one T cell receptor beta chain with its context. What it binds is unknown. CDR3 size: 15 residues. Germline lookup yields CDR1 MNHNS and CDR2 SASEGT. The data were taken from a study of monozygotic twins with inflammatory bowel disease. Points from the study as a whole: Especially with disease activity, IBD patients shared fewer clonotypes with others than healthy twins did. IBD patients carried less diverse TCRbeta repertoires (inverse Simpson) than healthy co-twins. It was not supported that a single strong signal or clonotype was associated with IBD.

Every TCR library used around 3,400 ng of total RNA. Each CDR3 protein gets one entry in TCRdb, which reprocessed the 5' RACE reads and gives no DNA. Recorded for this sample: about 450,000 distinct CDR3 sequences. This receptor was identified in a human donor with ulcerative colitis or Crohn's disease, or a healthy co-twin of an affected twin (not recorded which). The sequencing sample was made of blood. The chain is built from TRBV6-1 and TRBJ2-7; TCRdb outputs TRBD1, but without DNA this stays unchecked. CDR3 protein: CASSPRQGQIGEQYF.